The present T cell receptor (beta chain) was sequenced within a study of siplizumab effects on memory and regulatory T cells. Assay: immunoSEQ multiplex PCR; the TCRdb copy retains only in-frame clones and omits some. The sample has more than 95,000 clones, 93% seen once. CDR1 and CDR2 from the germline V gene are SGHAT and FQNNGV. The CDR3 spans 16 residues. Trimming stripped 7 bases from V and 0 bases from J, with 19 bases between. Study-wide results and caveats: Mappable alloreactive CD4+ clones were on average around 74% Treg-derived with siplizumab, roughly 25% in controls.

With respect to this clone: Its antigen is still unknown.

Sequenced sample: Tregs sorted from blood. This clonotype originated in a human donor in good health. This chain uses TRBV11-2 with TRBJ2-7, with D tentatively TRBD1 or TRBD2 (5 bases each). The CDR3 bases are TGTGCCAGCACCAGAGGGGTTGCGGACGGCTCCTACGAGCAGTACTTC. It translates to CASTRGVADGSYEQYF.